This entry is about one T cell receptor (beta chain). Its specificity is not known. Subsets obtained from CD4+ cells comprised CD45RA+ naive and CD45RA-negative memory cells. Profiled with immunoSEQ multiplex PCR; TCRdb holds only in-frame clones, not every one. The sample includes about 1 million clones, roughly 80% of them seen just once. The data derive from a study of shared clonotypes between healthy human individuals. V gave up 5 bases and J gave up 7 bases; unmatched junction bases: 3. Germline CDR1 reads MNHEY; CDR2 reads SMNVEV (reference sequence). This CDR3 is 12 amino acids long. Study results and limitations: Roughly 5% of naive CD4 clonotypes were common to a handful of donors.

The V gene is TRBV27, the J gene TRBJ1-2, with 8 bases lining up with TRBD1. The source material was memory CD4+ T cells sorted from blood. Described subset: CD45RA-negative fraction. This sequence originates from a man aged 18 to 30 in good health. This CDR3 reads CASSPGGFGYTF. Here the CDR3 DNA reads TGTGCCAGCAGTCCAGGGGGCTTTGGCTACACCTTC.